One T cell receptor beta chain is described in this entry. Its antigen remains unknown. CDR3 length: 14 residues. V lost 2 bases to trimming and J lost 6 bases; unmatched junction nucleotides: 5. Germline CDR1 is SGHRS and CDR2 is YFSETQ. The data are from a study of cytomegalovirus exposure and HLA in healthy donors. Study results and limitations: Reportedly, HLA-A and HLA-B alleles of most subjects were accurately predicted from TCR beta. The authors later found most CMV-associated TCR beta chains appeared HLA-restricted.

Vbeta (60) and Jbeta (13) primers were used in the PCR. Sequencing used immunoSEQ multiplex PCR; TCRdb keeps in-frame clones, though not all of them. In the table there are roughly 190,000 clones, 70% to 75% of which are singletons. The sequence was collected from a young man in good health and CMV-seropositive. The chain recombines TRBV5-1 with TRBJ2-3, with 8 bases matching TRBD2. The sequencing sample was made of PBMCs. The CDR3 sequence is CASSFASGSDTQYF. CDR3 DNA sequence: TGCGCCAGCAGCTTTGCCAGCGGGAGTGATACGCAGTATTTT.